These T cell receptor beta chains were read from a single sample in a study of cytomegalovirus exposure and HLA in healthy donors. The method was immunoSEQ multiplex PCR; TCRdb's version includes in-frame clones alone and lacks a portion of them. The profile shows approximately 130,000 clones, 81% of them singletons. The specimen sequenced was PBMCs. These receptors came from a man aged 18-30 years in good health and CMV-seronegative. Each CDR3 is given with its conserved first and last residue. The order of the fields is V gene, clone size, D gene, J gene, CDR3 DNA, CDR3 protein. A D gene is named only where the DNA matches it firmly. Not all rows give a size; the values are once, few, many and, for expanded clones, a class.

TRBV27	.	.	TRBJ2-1	TGTGCCAGCAGACCCCGGGGTCCCAGTTACAATGAGCAGTTCTTC	CASRPRGPSYNEQFF
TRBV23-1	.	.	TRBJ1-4	TGCGCCAGCAGTCAAAGACAGAGTGAAAAACTGTTTTTT	CASSQRQSEKLFF
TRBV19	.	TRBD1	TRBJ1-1	TGTGCCAGTAGTCTTGGACAGGTGAACACTGAAGCTTTCTTT	CASSLGQVNTEAFF
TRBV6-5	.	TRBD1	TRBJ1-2	TGTGCCAGCAGGACAGGGGACTATGGCTACACCTTC	CASRTGDYGYTF
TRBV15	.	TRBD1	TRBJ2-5	TGTGCCACCGGACAGGGCGTTCGAGAGACCCAGTACTTC	CATGQGVRETQYF
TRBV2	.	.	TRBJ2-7	TGTGCCAGCAAGACAGACAGGACCTTCTCCTACGAGCAGTACTTC	CASKTDRTFSYEQYF
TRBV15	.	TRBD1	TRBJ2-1	TGTGCCACCAGCGAATCGGGACAGGGGGTTTACAATGAGCAGTTCTTC	CATSESGQGVYNEQFF
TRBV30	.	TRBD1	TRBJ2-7	TGTGCCGGACAGGGTAGCGGCTACGAGCAGTACTTC	CAGQGSGYEQYF
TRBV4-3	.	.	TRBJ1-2	TGCGCCAGCAGCCAAGAAGACAAGAACGGCTACACCTTC	CASSQEDKNGYTF
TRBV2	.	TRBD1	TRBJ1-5	TGTGCCAGCAGTGAAATCAGGGGGCATCAGCCCCGGCATTTT	CASSEIRGHQPRHF
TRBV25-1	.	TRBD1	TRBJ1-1	TGTGCCAGCAGTGTAACAGGGGCCGAGGCCACTGAAGCTTTCTTT	CASSVTGAEATEAFF
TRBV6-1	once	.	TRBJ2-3	TGTGCCAGCAGTGGATCACAGGGTTTCACAGATACGCAGTATTTT	CASSGSQGFTDTQYF
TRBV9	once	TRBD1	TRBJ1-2	TGTGCCAGCAGCCCGGGGACAGGGAACTATGGCTACACCTTC	CASSPGTGNYGYTF
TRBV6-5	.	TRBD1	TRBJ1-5	TGTGCCAGCAGTTACGGGACAGGGAACAATCAGCCCCAGCATTTT	CASSYGTGNNQPQHF
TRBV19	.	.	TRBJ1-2	TGTGCCATCAATCGGGGAACGGAAACTGGCTACACCTTC	CAINRGTETGYTF
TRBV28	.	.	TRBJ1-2	TGTGCCAGCAGCAACATTTATAACTATGGCTACACCTTC	CASSNIYNYGYTF
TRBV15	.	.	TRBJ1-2	TGTGCCACCAGCGGCAGCCCCAGGGATAAATATGGCTACACCTTC	CATSGSPRDKYGYTF
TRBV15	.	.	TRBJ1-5	TGTGCCACCAGCAGACGGACAAATCAGCCCCAGCATTTT	CATSRRTNQPQHF
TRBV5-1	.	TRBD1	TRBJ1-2	TGCGCCAGCAGTAAAGGGGGCCCAGCTAACTATGGCTACACCTTC	CASSKGGPANYGYTF
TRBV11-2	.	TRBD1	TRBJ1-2	TGTGCCAGCAGCTTAGGGACAGGACGGGGCTACACCTTC	CASSLGTGRGYTF
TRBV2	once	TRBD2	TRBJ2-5	TGTGCCAGCGCAAAAACTAGCGGGGGGGAGACCCAGTACTTC	CASAKTSGGETQYF
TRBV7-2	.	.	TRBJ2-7	TGTGCCAGCAGTTCCACCTACGAGCAGTACTTC	CASSSTYEQYF
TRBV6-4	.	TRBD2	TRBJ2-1	TGTGCCAGCAGTGTACTAGCGGGGGGGCAGGGTGAGCAGTTCTTC	CASSVLAGGQGEQFF
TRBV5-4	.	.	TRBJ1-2	TGTGCCAGCAGCTTGGTGTCTCCCCCCTATGGCTACACCTTC	CASSLVSPPYGYTF
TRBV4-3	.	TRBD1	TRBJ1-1	TGCGCCAGCAGCCACGGGGGGACAGGGCGGACTGAAGCTTCCTTT	CASSHGGTGRTEASF
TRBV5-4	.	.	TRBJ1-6	TGTGCCAGCAGCCGACGGGGGGACATGAATTCACCCCTCCACTTT	CASSRRGDMNSPLHF
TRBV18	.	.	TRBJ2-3	TGTGCCAGCTCACCAACCCCAACTAGCACAGATACGCAGTATTTT	CASSPTPTSTDTQYF
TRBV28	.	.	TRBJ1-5	TGTGCCAGCAGTTTAAGGACACGTAGCAATCAGCCCCAGCATTTT	CASSLRTRSNQPQHF
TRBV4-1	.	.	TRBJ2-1	TGCGCCAGCAGCCAAGAGTTCGAGTTACTGTTCTTC	CASSQEFELLFF